These T cell receptor beta chains were read from a single sample in a study of post-analysis software for immune sequencing data. TCRdb reanalysed the PCR reads using MiXCR and keeps one entry per CDR3 protein. This table has some 500,000 distinct CDR3 sequences, roughly 46% appearing once. Sequenced sample: blood. These receptors originate from a girl aged 10-17 years with multiple sclerosis. Each CDR3 is given with its conserved first and last residue. The D gene is left open where the match is weak. Some rows have no size entry. The others give once, few or many, or a class for an expanded clone.

>few|NA|TRBV6-1|14|TRBJ1-1
TGTGCCAGCAGTGAAGGGGAAGCGAACACTGAAGCTTTCTTT
CASSEGEANTEAFF
>few|NA|TRBV5-5|14|TRBJ1-2
TGTGCCAGCAGCTTGGCTCCTAGGGACTATGGCTACACCTTC
CASSLAPRDYGYTF
>few|NA|TRBV5-6|14|TRBJ1-5
TGTGCCAGCAGCTCTTTCAGGGAGAATCAGCCCCAGCATTTT
CASSSFRENQPQHF
>NA|NA|TRBV6-2/TRBV6-3|15|TRBJ2-1
TGTGCCAGCAGTTACTTAGGCGGGGATTACAATGAGCAGTTCTTC
CASSYLGGDYNEQFF
>NA|TRBD2|TRBV6-1|18|TRBJ2-3
TGTGCCAGCAGTCCTTGGACTAGCGGGAGACTTAGCACAGATACGCAGTATTTT
CASSPWTSGRLSTDTQYF
>many|NA|TRBV20-1|13|TRBJ2-7
TGCAGTGCTAGCTTCGTATCCGGCTACGAGCAGTACTTC
CSASFVSGYEQYF
>few|TRBD2|TRBV4-3|15|TRBJ2-1
TGCGCCAGCAGCCAAATAACTAGCGGGGACAATGAGCAGTTCTTC
CASSQITSGDNEQFF
>NA|NA|TRBV9|13|TRBJ2-7
TGTGCCAGCAGCGTAGATCAAAAATACGAGCAGTACTTC
CASSVDQKYEQYF
>NA|NA|TRBV28|16|TRBJ2-4
TGTGCCAGCAGTCCCCGGGCCCTAGGGCCCCAAAACATTCAGTACTTC
CASSPRALGPQNIQYF
>NA|NA|TRBV28|15|TRBJ2-5
TGTGCCAGCAGTTTACCTCGGACAGTGACAGAGACCCAGTACTTC
CASSLPRTVTETQYF
>NA|NA|TRBV21-1|15|TRBJ2-5
TGTGCCAGAAATTGCGTGGCCACGCAGTGTGAGACCCAGTACTTC
CARNCVATQCETQYF
>NA|NA|TRBV20-1|14|TRBJ1-5
TGCAGTGCTAGAGACAGGGCATGGAATCAGCCCCAGCATTTT
CSARDRAWNQPQHF
>few|TRBD1|TRBV20-1|13|TRBJ2-7
TGCAGTGCTGACGACAGGGGGCAGAGAGAGCAGTACTTC
CSADDRGQREQYF
>NA|NA|TRBV28|16|TRBJ2-3
TGTGCCAGCAGTCTTCTAGTTGGCGATCCCACAGATACGCAGTATTTT
CASSLLVGDPTDTQYF
>few|NA|TRBV18|15|TRBJ2-5
TGTGCCAGCTCGCCTTCGACGGGGTACCAAGAGACCCAGTACTTC
CASSPSTGYQETQYF
>few|NA|TRBV7-2|14|TRBJ2-1
TGTGCCAGCAGCTTAACGCCAGATCAGAATGAGCAGTTCTTC
CASSLTPDQNEQFF
>NA|TRBD2|TRBV5-4|13|TRBJ2-1
TGTGCCAGCATTAGCGGGAGGGCCAATGAGCAGTTCTTC
CASISGRANEQFF
>NA|TRBD1|TRBV20-1|13|TRBJ2-7
TGCAGTGCTGGGACAGGCGGAGCCTACGAGCAGTACTTC
CSAGTGGAYEQYF
>few|NA|TRBV29-1|11|TRBJ2-5
TGCAGCGTTCGCCCCGGGGAGACCCAGTACTTC
CSVRPGETQYF
>NA|TRBD2|TRBV29-1|13|TRBJ2-5
TGCAGCGTACTTGGACTAGCTTACAATGAGCAGTACTTC
CSVLGLAYNEQYF
>few|NA|TRBV10-1|16|TRBJ2-3
TGCGCCAGCAGTGAAGCCCGGCCGGGACGCACAGATACGCAGTATTTT
CASSEARPGRTDTQYF
>NA|TRBD1|TRBV7-2|16|TRBJ1-2
TGTGCCAGCAGCCTTATCCTCGGACAGGGTCGGGATGGCTACACCTTC
CASSLILGQGRDGYTF
>NA|TRBD2|TRBV6-1|15|TRBJ2-5
TGTGCCGGCAGTGAACTGAGCGGGGGACAAGAGACCCAGTACTTC
CAGSELSGGQETQYF
>NA|NA|TRBV7-9|13|TRBJ1-1
TGTGCCAGCAGCCCCGGGACGAACACTGAAGCTTTCTTT
CASSPGTNTEAFF
>NA|NA|TRBV29-1|13|TRBJ2-7
TGCAGCGTTCGGGGTCTGGCCTCCTACGAGCAGTACTTC
CSVRGLASYEQYF
>few|NA|TRBV20-1|15|TRBJ2-5
TGCAGTGCACCGCGATCTAGCGCTTATTCCGAGACCCAGTACTTC
CSAPRSSAYSETQYF
>NA|NA|TRBV5-1|15|TRBJ1-1
TGCGCCAGCCTCGGGGCAGGGGATTGGAACACTGAAGCTTTCTTT
CASLGAGDWNTEAFF
>few|NA|TRBV2|15|TRBJ2-3
TGTGCCAGCAGCCCGGAGTCAGCTAGCACAGATACGCAGTATTTT
CASSPESASTDTQYF
>NA|NA|TRBV6-5|15|TRBJ2-3
TGTGCCAGCAGTCCACTTCCGGGGAGCACAGATACGCAGTATTTT
CASSPLPGSTDTQYF
>NA|TRBD2|TRBV10-3|16|TRBJ2-7
TGTGCCATCAGAAGAAGATCGGGACTAGACGCCTACGAGCAGTACTTC
CAIRRRSGLDAYEQYF
>many|TRBD2|TRBV5-1|15|TRBJ2-7
TGTGCCAGCAGCCTTGGACTAGCGGGCTCCTACGAGCAGTACTTC
CASSLGLAGSYEQYF
>once|NA|TRBV4-1|14|TRBJ1-1
TGCGCCAGCAGCCTACAGGGTAAAGGTACTGAAGCTTTCTTT
CASSLQGKGTEAFF
>NA|NA|TRBV6-6|13|TRBJ2-1
TGTGCCAGCAGTTACACAGGGTACAATGAGCAGTTCTTC
CASSYTGYNEQFF
>NA|NA|TRBV4-1|14|TRBJ1-1
TGCGCCAGCAACCAAGATCTTTGGGCGGTGGAAGCTTTCTTT
CASNQDLWAVEAFF
>few|NA|TRBV15|13|TRBJ2-7
TGTGCCACCAGCAGCCCGGGACTGTACGAGCAGTACTTC
CATSSPGLYEQYF
>NA|NA|TRBV7-3|15|TRBJ2-7
TGTGCCAGCAGCTTAGGTTCTAACAGAGCCTACGAGCAGTACTTC
CASSLGSNRAYEQYF
>NA|TRBD2|TRBV3-1|14|TRBJ2-7
TGTGCCAGCAGCCAAGAGGCTAGCGGCTACGAGCAGTACTTC
CASSQEASGYEQYF
>NA|TRBD1|TRBV28|16|TRBJ2-7
TGTGCCAGCAGCCAAAGACAGGGGACGAGCTCCTACGAGCAGTACTTC
CASSQRQGTSSYEQYF
>NA|NA|TRBV9|17|TRBJ2-1
TGTGCCAGCAGCCCCCTCTCGCAGCTAGGTACCTACAATGAGCAGTTCTTC
CASSPLSQLGTYNEQFF
>few|TRBD2|TRBV24-1|19|TRBJ2-1
TGTGCCACCAGTGACGCGGGACTAGCGGGAGGGCCGGGTAGTAATGAGCAGTTCTTC
CATSDAGLAGGPGSNEQFF
>once|TRBD2|TRBV2|16|TRBJ2-7
TGTGCCAGCAGTGCCCCCGGGAGGCGCGAGCACTACGAGCAGTACTTC
CASSAPGRREHYEQYF
>few|NA|TRBV2|14|TRBJ2-5
TGTGCCAGCAGTGAATCCCCAGGGTGGGAGACCCAGTACTTC
CASSESPGWETQYF
>NA|NA|TRBV2|12|TRBJ2-7
TGTGCCAGCGAGGGCCTCATCTACGAGCAGTACTTC
CASEGLIYEQYF
>NA|TRBD2|TRBV28|15|TRBJ2-7
TGTGCCAGCAGTACGCCTAGCGGGGGGGGTTACGAGCAGTACTTC
CASSTPSGGGYEQYF
>few|NA|TRBV29-1|14|TRBJ2-7
TGCAGCGCCCAAACCGGGACTGAAGCAACCGAGCAGTACTTC
CSAQTGTEATEQYF
>once|TRBD1|TRBV20-1|14|TRBJ1-6
TGCAGTGCCAGAACACAGGGGGATGGTTCACCCCTCCACTTT
CSARTQGDGSPLHF
>few|NA|TRBV28|14|TRBJ2-1
TGTGCCAGCAGTCCAACCCCGACAGAGGATGAGCAGTTCTTC
CASSPTPTEDEQFF